The next 16 T cell receptor beta chains were all read from a single sample in a study of patients and donors after allogeneic stem cell transplantation. TCRdb re-called the RT-PCR reads with MiXCR, one entry per CDR3 protein. The table has about 960,000 distinct CDR3 sequences, around 17% seen once. What was sequenced was blood, either unsorted or a sorted T cell fraction (not recorded which). Receptors were obtained from a human donor who was either an allogeneic HSCT recipient or a stem cell or donor lymphocyte infusion donor (not recorded which). It is not recorded whose cells these are; they may come from a transplant donor.

This sequence joins TRBV11-2 and TRBJ2-7; TRBD2 matches at 7 bases. The V segment lost 2 bases and the J segment 5 bases; nucleotides outside the gene matches: 9. The CDR3 runs to 15 residues. Germline V CDR1 and CDR2: SGHAT, FQNNGV. For the CDR3, the DNA is TGTGCCAGCAGCTTACACGGGGGGAAGACTCACGAGCAGTACTTC. Its protein is CASSLHGGKTHEQYF.

The gene calls are TRBV7-2 and TRBJ2-5; D may be TRBD1 (7 bases). CDR1 is SGHTA and CDR2 is FQGNSA in the germline V gene. CDR3 length: 15 amino acids. The V gene lost 5 bases and the J gene lost 10 bases, with 23 bases spanning the gap. The CDR3 sequence is CASSPPTGRSVGQYF. For the CDR3, the DNA is TGTGCCAGCAGCCCGCCGACAGGGAGGTCGGTAGGCCAGTACTTC. The complete variable domain, with remaining parts taken from reference TRBV7-2 and TRBJ2-5, reads GAGVSQSPSNKVTEKGKDVELRCDPISGHTALYWYRQSLGQGLEFLIYFQGNSAPDKSGLPSDRFSAERTGGSVSTLTIQRTQQEDSAVYLCASSPPTGRSVGQYFGPGTRLLVL.

This clonotype appeared a few times. The rearrangement uses TRBV6-1 and TRBJ2-5, with D possibly TRBD2 on 5 matching bases. Between the trimmed V and J ends, which lost 6 bases and 1 base, there was a span of 9 bases. The CDR3 is made up of 13 amino acids. Germline V gives CDR1 MNHNS, CDR2 SASEGT. This chain's CDR3 is CASRSDFQETQYF. CDR3 DNA: TGTGCCAGCAGATCGGACTTCCAAGAGACCCAGTACTTC.

The J gene is TRBJ2-7, the V gene TRBV4-2; D not resolved. CDR3 length: 14 residues. Germline V lookup: CDR1 LGHNA, CDR2 YNFKEQ. V was shortened by 8 bases and J by 0 bases, with 14 bases between the two germline ends. The CDR3 protein is CASSSASRSYEQYF. DNA of the CDR3: TGTGCCAGCTCCAGCGCATCCCGCTCCTACGAGCAGTACTTC.

This clonotype was found a few times. The chain is built from TRBV7-2 and TRBJ1-4; D is ambiguous. The CDR3 length is 15 residues. V lost 4 bases and J 5 bases, leaving 14 bases between the germline ends. CDR1 is SGHTA and CDR2 is FQGNSA in the germline V gene. The CDR3 region is CASSYNPGGNEKLFF. In DNA form, the CDR3 reads TGTGCCAGCAGCTACAACCCCGGCGGGAATGAAAAACTGTTTTTT.

This clonotype was observed a single time. The rearrangement links TRBV6-1 to TRBJ2-7; D remains ambiguous. Germline V CDR1 and CDR2: MNHNS, SASEGT. The CDR3 runs 13 residues. The V gene lost 1 base and the J gene lost 5 bases, with 9 bases spanning the gap. In nucleotides, the CDR3 is TGTGCCAGCAGTGAAGTAACTCGTAACGAGCAGTACTTC. Translation: CASSEVTRNEQYF.

The chain combines TRBV15 with TRBJ2-1, with D possibly TRBD2 on 5 matching bases. The germline V gene encodes CDR1 LNHNV and CDR2 YYDKDF (reference sequence). This CDR3 contains 17 residues. V was cut by 0 bases and J by 4 bases, with 16 bases left in between. CDR3 nucleotide sequence: TGTGCCACCAGCAGAGATCGGGGTGCAGAGTATTACAATGAGCAGTTCTTC. This translates into CATSRDRGAEYYNEQFF. Filled out from reference TRBV15 and TRBJ2-1, the complete variable domain reads DAMVIQNPRYQVTQFGKPVTLSCSQTLNHNVMYWYQQKSSQAPKLLFHYYDKDFNNEADTPDNFQSRRPNTSFCFLDIRSPGLGDTAMYLCATSRDRGAEYYNEQFFGPGTRLTVL.

The rearrangement uses TRBV20-1 and TRBJ2-3, with D uncertain. Germline V gene data show CDR1 as DFQATT and CDR2 as SNEGSKA (reference sequence). The CDR3 is 14 amino acids. V dropped 6 bases and J dropped 3 bases, with 16 bases sitting between them. The chain's CDR3 is CSALRLDGTDTQYF. DNA of the CDR3: TGCAGTGCCTTGAGGCTAGATGGAACAGATACGCAGTATTTT.

V usage is TRBV9 and J usage is TRBJ2-1; 10 positions match TRBD2. The CDR3 contains 15 residues. Germline CDR1 reads SGDLS; CDR2 reads YYNGEE. J gave up 5 bases and V 5 bases, and 7 bases lay outside the gene matches. The CDR3 DNA follows: TGTGCCAGCAGATCTTTAGCGGGAGGCCACAATGAGCAGTTCTTC. Protein sequence: CASRSLAGGHNEQFF.

This clonotype came up a few times. This chain connects TRBV4-1 to TRBJ2-1, with a tentative D call TRBD2 (5 bases). Trimming took 3 bases from V and 6 from J, leaving 12 bases between them. The length of the CDR3 is 14 residues. CDR1 MGHRA and CDR2 YSYEKL come from the germline V gene. The DNA of the CDR3 is TGCGCCAGCAGCCAGGTGGGAGCGTCCAATGAGCAGTTCTTC. Translated: CASSQVGASNEQFF.

The chain recombines TRBV4-1 with TRBJ1-1; unclear D gene. CDR3 length: 15 amino acids. V shed 5 bases and J shed 5 bases, with 18 bases lying between them. Germline V gives CDR1 MGHRA, CDR2 YSYEKL. Here the CDR3 DNA reads TGCGCCAGCAGCTACAGACGGGGAACGGGTACTGAAGCTTTCTTT. Translation: CASSYRRGTGTEAFF.

Concerning this clonotype itself: It may be a read error: a sequence one base away is much more abundant. V is TRBV6-6 and J is TRBJ2-3; TRBD1 agrees at 11 bases. The CDR3 length is 13 residues. Germline-derived CDR1 and CDR2 are MNHNY and SVGAGI (reference sequence). As DNA, the CDR3 is TGTGCCAGCAGCGGACAGGGGGCAGATACGCAGTGTTTT. It is translated as CASSGQGADTQCF.

This clonotype has a handful of counts. The chain links TRBV11-1 to TRBJ1-2; 7 positions agree with TRBD1. After removal of 0 bases from V and 6 bases from J, the junction contained 7 bases not matched to a gene. Germline V lookup: CDR1 SGHAT, CDR2 FQDESV (reference sequence). The CDR3 is made up of 15 amino acids. DNA for the CDR3: TGTGCCAGCAGCTTAGCGCCGACAGGGACCCATGGCTACACCTTC. It is translated as CASSLAPTGTHGYTF. The full variable domain, in which reference TRBV11-1 and TRBJ1-2 provide the parts outside the CDR3, is EAEVAQSPRYKITEKSQAVAFWCDPISGHATLYWYRQILGQGPELLVQFQDESVVDDSQLPKDRFSAERLKGVDSTLKIQPAELGDSAMYLCASSLAPTGTHGYTFGSGTRLTVV.

The chain is built from TRBV5-1 and TRBJ1-2, with TRBD1 as a possible D gene (5 bases). CDR1 SGHRS and CDR2 YFSETQ come from the germline V gene. V dropped 4 bases and J dropped 5 bases, with 15 bases sitting between them. The CDR3 loop spans 14 amino acids. The CDR3 DNA reads TGCGCCAGCAGCCCCCGTGGGGGGACTTATGGCTACACCTTC. It translates to CASSPRGGTYGYTF. The variable domain in full, completed from reference TRBV5-1 and TRBJ1-2, reads KAGVTQTPRYLIKTRGQQVTLSCSPISGHRSVSWYQQTPGQGLQFLFEYFSETQRNKGNFPGRFSGRQFSNSRSEMNVSTLELGDSALYLCASSPRGGTYGYTFGSGTRLTVV.

The DNA for the CDR3 is TGCAGTGCTGGACCTCACGGGGCGCGGATGCACGAAAAACTGTTTTTT. Its protein is CSAGPHGARMHEKLFF. V is TRBV20-1 and J is TRBJ1-4; tentative D call: TRBD1 (5 bases). The CDR3 spans 16 residues. Germline assignment: CDR1 DFQATT and CDR2 SNEGSKA (reference sequence). V was trimmed by 5 bases and J by 8 bases, leaving 24 bases between them.

The rearrangement joins TRBV12-3 or TRBV12-4 to TRBJ2-1, with a weak D call TRBD1 (6 bases). CDR3 length: 14 residues. The V gene lost 7 bases and the J gene lost 9 bases, with 19 bases spanning the gap. The CDR3 nucleotides are TGTGCCAGCACTCTAGGGGGTCCCTCGACTGAGCAGTTCTTC. As protein: CASTLGGPSTEQFF.